This T cell receptor beta chain was captured in a study of T cells in narcolepsy. Study summary: Donors had narcolepsy type 1 or type 2, or were healthy controls. Study-wide findings and caveats: Autoreactive clonotypes reportedly recurred in blood of same and different patients, not controls. Comparing one patient's CSF and blood CD4+ clonotypes highlighted HCRT- and TRIB2-specific autoreactive clonotypes.

Remarks on this clone: The antigen is undetermined.

Produced via immunoSEQ multiplex PCR; TCRdb's table is partial and in-frame only. This sample yields 30,000 to 40,000 clones, of which about four fifths are seen a single time; 2.3% belongs to the top ten. This CDR3 is built from 15 residues. With 6 bases clipped from V and 2 bases from J, the junction kept 5 bases outside the gene matches. The V gene's germline CDR1 is MGHDK and CDR2 SYGVNS. The sequencing sample was made of memory (CD45RA-) CD4+ T cells from blood. The chain employs TRBV25-1 and TRBJ1-3, with 9 bases identical to TRBD1. The receptor was derived from a human donor in good health. The DNA of the CDR3 is TGTGCCAGCAGCGCTAACAGGGGGCCTGGAAACACCATATATTTT. It is translated as CASSANRGPGNTIYF.